The TCR beta chain described here comes from a study of blood T cell repertoires in COVID-19 (dated by TCRdb to the early 2020s). At the level of the whole study: Samples covering the acute and convalescent phases of COVID-19 were provided by collaborators in the United States, Italy and Spain. Nearly every sample came with metadata listing a de-identified subject ID, COVID-19 status, age in years and sex. The repertoires were released in a freely available public database intended as a resource for research on the immune response to SARS-CoV-2. The prospective study material was composed of cDNA or gDNA derived from T cells, B-cell-depleted T cells, or PBMCs. HLA class I and class II types, where available, came from metadata supplied by the sample provider rather than from assay-based typing. Samples were obtained from the ongoing ImmuneRACE study (first 160 participants) and from over a thousand subjects provided by 6 global collaborators. Subjects who had been exposed to COVID-19, were actively infected with it, or had recovered from it provided the deeply sampled blood TCRbeta repertoires that made up the dataset.

The CDR3 goes from the cysteine to the phenylalanine over 16 residues. The only DNA kept is the CDR3, 48 bases in frame from the first base. CDR1 and CDR2 are drawn from the germline V gene (reference sequence): LNHDA, SQIVND. Note on this clone: Which antigen it targets is not known. The record has no base qualities; no much larger clone is one base away.

The immunoSEQ Assay, a bias-controlled multiplex PCR, was used to amplify TCRbeta CDR3 regions from genomic DNA. Per the authors' processing: The number of nucleated cells in each sample was estimated by amplification of reference gene primers within the assay. To quantify the absolute abundance of each unique TCRbeta CDR3 rearrangement, sequence reads were collapsed and filtered. Productive Simpson clonality was computed per sample as the square root of Simpson's diversity index over productive rearrangements. TCRdb carries this immuneACCESS record with in-frame sequences only. Its versions omit some clonotypes, under half of them owing to an unresolved V gene in the studies checked, with the rest unexplained. The V and J calls and clone size are taken from that table; D and trimming were inferred from the DNA. This sample lists a few hundred thousand clones; 80% to 85% were detected once. The ten largest clones capture less than 20% of the sample.

The collaborating institutions used their own protocols to collect whole blood in K2EDTA tubes. For TCRbeta analysis, collaborators shipped samples in one of three forms: frozen whole blood, isolated PBMCs, or DNA extracted from either of those sample types. Findings and caveats that apply to the study as a whole: The quantity of clinical and demographic metadata differed by source and by participant and was supplied without curation.

The chain is encoded by TRBV19 joined to TRBJ1-2; 10 central bases correspond to TRBD1. Material for sequencing was peripheral blood. This sequence was found in a woman older than 75 with active or convalescent COVID-19. CDR3 reads: CAAGTGDPLPVYGYTF. In nucleotides, the sequence is TGTGCTGCGGGGACAGGGGACCCCTTGCCGGTCTATGGCTACACCTTC. Beyond the CDR3, the reference TRBV19 and TRBJ1-2 genes provide the residues; the full variable domain reads: DGGITQSPKYLFRKEGQNVTLSCEQNLNHDAMYWYRQDPGQGLRLIYYSQIVNDFQKGDIAEGYSVSREKKESFPLTVTSAQKNPTAFYLCAAGTGDPLPVYGYTFGSGTRLTVV.